The rows below give T cell receptor beta chains drawn from one sample of a study of blood T cell repertoires in COVID-19. The data were produced by immunoSEQ multiplex PCR, yet TCRdb's version contains in-frame clones alone and is incomplete. Here the sample spans about 150,000 clones, about 86% being singletons. Sequencing used peripheral blood. The source of these receptors is a woman in her 50s with active or convalescent COVID-19. The conserved cysteine and the conserved F or W are not part of the CDR3 here. Size tells how often a clone was seen (once, few, many) or the class of an expanded clone, and some rows leave it out.

clone_size v_call cdr3_aa
NA TRBV2 ASSEALGQTFYEQY
NA TRBV5-1 ASSLVAGEGTDTQY
NA TRBV5-1 ASSPRTSGGAGGELF
NA TRBV7-3 ASSLSRAGVETQY
NA TRBV3-1/TRBV3-2 ASRFEGGSYNEQF
NA TRBV11-2 ASSNRETQY
NA TRBV27 ASSSSGQVREANYGYT
NA TRBV28 ASRGQGTVLETQY
NA TRBV7-3 ASSPGTSGQETQY
NA TRBV6-2/TRBV6-3 ASSSRVEKLF
NA TRBV21-1 ASSKGVASGRQGGELF
NA TRBV19 ASSNEGPYNSPLH
NA TRBV9 ASSVVPSGGGTDTQY
NA TRBV27 ASRASSTDEQY
NA TRBV4-1 ASSQAGQGYTGELF
few TRBV10-3 AISRELTEAF
NA TRBV27 ASSFRGETQY
NA TRBV2 ASREDSYEQY
NA TRBV27 ASSLDRGRGYT
NA TRBV11-2 ASSSGTGGVDTQY
NA TRBV6-2/TRBV6-3 ASSYSMNTEAF
NA TRBV6-6 ASSQVDTQY
NA TRBV29-1 SVETAYYGYT
NA TRBV14 ASSQGPGGNQPQH
once TRBV18 ASSPLVGQNYGYT
NA TRBV7-9 ASSGTQEAGQPQH
NA TRBV7-2 ASSLIREQF
NA TRBV5-8 ASTIAGSVDTEAF
NA TRBV29-1 SVVQAGGTDTQY
NA TRBV27 ASKSNRGAGNTIY
NA TRBV29-1 SVDSGGAEF
once TRBV6-5 ASSLQGLYEQY
NA TRBV15 ATSRTGGFTLENIQY
few TRBV7-2 ASSLRQGGQPQH
NA TRBV7-3 ASSMAAYRGYT
NA TRBV7-9 ASSSLAGAYEQY
NA TRBV28 ASSLLDTGVHQPQH
NA TRBV4-1 ASSPETLGTDTQY
NA TRBV29-1 SVVLVDLDGYT
NA TRBV28 ASSSSGAASYEQY
once TRBV5-1 ASTLDRPYGYT
NA TRBV7-2 ASSPQPQGNQPQH
NA TRBV5-8 ASSLVRDLTSPGNTEAF
NA TRBV2 ASRTTGQTTYEQY
NA TRBV7-2 ASSLGLSSGRGETQY
NA TRBV3-1/TRBV3-2 ASSQGGGNGEQY
few TRBV3-1/TRBV3-2 ASSQVGGENGYT
NA TRBV12-5 ASGLVRATGELF
NA TRBV2 ASSETGVPGEKLF
NA TRBV6-2/TRBV6-3 ASSSSGGHGGELF
NA TRBV11-2 ASSRTGGDNSPLH
NA TRBV2 ASQTYRGSNQPQH
NA TRBV5-4 ASSMGPGTSTDTQY
NA TRBV7-9 ASSLVPPRQGEDGYT
NA TRBV11-3 ASSSRGQVTMSGDTQY
NA TRBV7-2 ASSLGTGLDYEQY
once TRBV3-1/TRBV3-2 ASSNWDSEAF
NA TRBV21-1 ASSLRLAGVPGTDTQY
NA TRBV10-3 AISELVLTYEQY
NA TRBV6-5 ASSYSTGFGSPLH